Listed here are 14 T cell receptor beta chains from one sample, sequenced in a study of memory CD4+ T cells and cytomegalovirus serostatus (dated by TCRdb to the late 2010s). Receptor amplification or capture employed the immunoSEQ multiplex PCR assay. Drawn from immuneACCESS, this table holds only the in-frame rearrangements with V and J called that TCRdb kept. Clones are partly lost; checked studies trace under half to an unresolved V gene and leave the rest unexplained. This sample has approximately 92,000 clones in its table, and about four fifths of those were observed once. The top ten constitute less than 4.5% of the sample. A FACSAria II was used to sort memory CD4+ T cells, defined as single viable CD3+CD4+CD8-CD45RO+ cells. The sequenced sample consisted of memory CD4+ T cells from blood. These receptors were obtained from an adult in good health and CMV-seropositive.

The gene calls are TRBV28 and TRBJ1-6, with a tentative D call TRBD1 (6 bases). V was cut by 4 bases and J by 5 bases, with 15 bases left in between. The CDR3 runs to 16 residues. Germline loops: CDR1 MDHEN, CDR2 SYDVKM. Here the CDR3 reads CASSSGQSSHNSPLHF. CDR3 nucleotides: TGTGCCAGCAGTTCCGGACAGAGTTCCCATAATTCACCCCTCCACTTT.

The genes are TRBV4-1 and TRBJ2-2; TRBD2 agrees at 12 bases. Germline V gives CDR1 MGHRA, CDR2 YSYEKL. V trimming: 1 base; J trimming: 5 bases; junction bases outside the gene matches: 2. The CDR3 is made up of 16 amino acids. CDR3 loop: CASSQASGRGTGELFF. The CDR3 DNA reads TGCGCCAGCAGCCAAGCTAGCGGGAGGGGTACCGGGGAGCTGTTTTTT.

This clone was seen more than once but under ten times. The genes are TRBV30 and TRBJ1-1, with a tentative D call TRBD1 (5 bases). The V end lost 0 bases, the J end lost 1 base, and 9 bases lay between the germline ends. The CDR3 extends over 14 amino acids. Germline V gene sequence: CDR1 GTSNPN, CDR2 SVGIG (reference sequence). DNA of the CDR3: TGTGCCTGGAGTGTTGGTCAGGGGAACACTGAAGCTTTCTTT. This codes for CAWSVGQGNTEAFF.

This chain joins TRBV6-6 and TRBJ1-1, with D unclear. Trimming removed 6 bases at V and 0 bases at J, with 8 bases between. CDR1 is MNHNY and CDR2 is SVGAGI in the germline V gene (reference sequence). The CDR3 contains 13 residues. CDR3 loop: CASRRQMNTEAFF. In DNA form, the CDR3 reads TGTGCCAGCAGGAGACAAATGAACACTGAAGCTTTCTTT.

There are a few counts of this clone. The J gene is TRBJ1-2, the V gene TRBV5-1; D perhaps matches TRBD1 (5 bases). Per germline, CDR1 SGHRS and CDR2 YFSETQ. The CDR3 is 15 residues long. The ends were cut back, 2 bases at V and 6 bases at J, with 17 bases in the middle. Here the CDR3 reads CASSFTSGAQNGYTF. In nucleotides, the CDR3 is TGCGCCAGCAGCTTCACGTCCGGGGCCCAGAATGGCTACACCTTC.

V gene TRBV7-9 combines with J gene TRBJ2-5, with D hard to call. The CDR3 runs 12 residues. CDR1 is SEHNR, CDR2 FQNEAQ, per germline (reference sequence). The V gene lost 0 bases and the J gene lost 5 bases, with 4 bases spanning the gap. The CDR3 DNA follows: TGTGCCAGCAGCTTAGCAGGCGAGACCCAGTACTTC. It is translated as CASSLAGETQYF.

The J gene is TRBJ2-1, the V gene TRBV5-4; D tentatively fits TRBD1 or TRBD2 (6 bases each). With 3 bases removed from V and 5 bases from J, the gap between germline ends came to 30 bases. Germline lookup yields CDR1 SGHNT and CDR2 YYREEE (reference sequence). This CDR3 spans 20 amino acids. CDR3 DNA sequence: TGTGCCAGCAGCTCCCGAGGAGGGGGGCCAACTACCCATGGAAACAATGAGCAGTTCTTC. It codes for CASSSRGGGPTTHGNNEQFF.

This chain joins TRBV7-6 and TRBJ2-5; D is uncertain. V was trimmed by 5 bases and J by 5 bases, leaving 9 bases between them. The CDR3 contains 12 residues. Germline assignment: CDR1 SGHVS and CDR2 FNYEAQ. This CDR3 is CASSPGLETQYF. CDR3 DNA sequence: TGTGCCAGCAGCCCAGGCCTGGAGACCCAGTACTTC.

The V and J genes are TRBV5-1 and TRBJ2-7, with TRBD1 matching 7 bases. CDR1 and CDR2 (germline): SGHRS, YFSETQ. After removal of 2 bases from V and 6 bases from J, the junction contained 8 bases not matched to a gene. CDR3 size: 14 residues. Here the CDR3 DNA reads TGCGCCAGCAGCTTCGGAGACAGGGATGGCGAGCAGTACTTC. Encoded protein: CASSFGDRDGEQYF.

The V gene is TRBV10-2, the J gene TRBJ2-7; D is possibly TRBD1 (5 bases). The CDR3 covers 14 residues. Germline V lookup: CDR1 WSHSY, CDR2 SAAADI. V dropped 6 bases and J dropped 4 bases, with 16 bases sitting between them. CDR3 loop: CASSRQPGEYEQYF. CDR3 DNA: TGCGCCAGCAGCCGACAGCCTGGCGAGTACGAGCAGTACTTC.

The J gene is TRBJ2-1, the V gene TRBV30, with 16 positions matching TRBD2. V lost 1 base, J lost 8 bases, and 5 bases stayed unmatched. Per the germline V gene, CDR1 is GTSNPN and CDR2 is SVGIG (reference sequence). This CDR3 has 16 amino acids. CDR3 nucleotide sequence: TGTGCCTGGAGTGAGGGGACTAGCGGGAGGGCCGATGAGCAGTTCTTC. Encoded protein: CAWSEGTSGRADEQFF.

The rearrangement links TRBV9 to TRBJ2-3; D not certain. From germline, CDR1 is SGDLS and CDR2 YYNGEE. The V end was cut by 2 bases, the J end by 0 bases, with 4 bases between. The CDR3 is made up of 13 amino acids. CDR3 coding DNA: TGTGCCAGCAGCGTGATCAGCACAGATACGCAGTATTTT. Protein sequence: CASSVISTDTQYF.

The rearrangement uses TRBV6-1 and TRBJ1-5, with TRBD1 matching 7 bases. In germline, CDR1 is MNHNS, CDR2 SASEGT. The CDR3 has 14 residues. V lost 7 bases to trimming and J lost 7 bases; unmatched junction nucleotides: 10. The CDR3 sequence is CASTKDRVEQPQHF. CDR3 nucleotide sequence: TGTGCCAGCACCAAAGACAGGGTGGAACAGCCCCAGCATTTT.

This clone was recorded a few times. The chain has TRBV19 and TRBJ2-5; D remains unclear. Trimming left V 5 bases short and J 4 bases short, with 14 bases between. Germline loops: CDR1 LNHDA, CDR2 SQIVND (reference sequence). The CDR3 consists of 14 residues. The CDR3 nucleotides read TGTGCCAGTAGTGGAGTTCTCGGTGGAGAGACCCAGTACTTC. This sequence encodes CASSGVLGGETQYF.